The 10 T cell receptor beta chains presented below share a single source sample, sequenced in a study of shared clonotypes between healthy human individuals. Produced via immunoSEQ multiplex PCR; TCRdb's table is partial and in-frame only. Of more than 400,000 clones listed, about 72% are singletons. Specimen: PBMCs. Receptors were obtained from a woman aged 40 to 50 in good health. Some clones in this sample may be carry-over from other donors' samples.

J is TRBJ2-5 and V is TRBV2, with 7 nucleotides matching TRBD1. This CDR3 comprises 14 residues. V was clipped by 5 bases and J by 5 bases; unmatched bases: 8. Germline V gene sequence: CDR1 SNHLY, CDR2 FYNNEI. The CDR3 reads CASSRTGDPETQYF. Here the CDR3 DNA reads TGTGCCAGCAGTAGAACAGGGGACCCGGAGACCCAGTACTTC.

This chain joins TRBV7-2 and TRBJ2-3; D is ambiguous. Trimming cost V 5 bases and J 6 bases, with 9 bases left between them. The CDR3 runs to 12 residues. The germline V gene encodes CDR1 SGHTA and CDR2 FQGNSA. The DNA of the CDR3 is TGTGCCAGCAGCCTCGATTGGGATACGCAGTATTTT. Residues: CASSLDWDTQYF.

J is TRBJ2-5 and V is TRBV6-5, with D possibly being TRBD1 or TRBD2 (5 bases each). The V gene's germline CDR1 is MNHEY and CDR2 SVGAGI. The ends were cut back, 7 bases at V and 0 bases at J, with 15 bases in the middle. The CDR3 extends over 15 amino acids. DNA for the CDR3: TGTGCCAGCACCCAAGCCTGGGGGTACCAAGAGACCCAGTACTTC. Its translation: CASTQAWGYQETQYF.

The chain couples TRBV7-9 to TRBJ1-4; the match to TRBD1 covers 12 bases. V was pared by 5 bases and J by 0 bases, with 4 bases of the junction left unmatched. This CDR3 contains 17 residues. Germline-derived CDR1 and CDR2 are SEHNR and FQNEAQ (reference sequence). This CDR3 is CASSPGQGAATNEKLFF. The CDR3 bases are TGTGCCAGCAGCCCGGGACAGGGGGCCGCAACTAATGAAAAACTGTTTTTT.

The J gene is TRBJ2-1, the V gene TRBV7-9; no definite D call. V was pared by 5 bases and J by 3 bases, with 26 bases between. Germline CDR1 is SEHNR and CDR2 is FQNEAQ (reference sequence). This CDR3 comprises 19 residues. The CDR3, as DNA: TGTGCCAGCAGCCCAGTGAGAAGCGAATCAGCGCATTTCTACAATGAGCAGTTCTTC. Residues: CASSPVRSESAHFYNEQFF. The full variable domain, its missing parts supplied by reference TRBV7-9 and TRBJ2-1, is DTGVSQNPRHKITKRGQNVTFRCDPISEHNRLYWYRQTLGQGPEFLTYFQNEAQLEKSRLLSDRFSAERPKGSFSTLEIQRTEQGDSAMYLCASSPVRSESAHFYNEQFFGPGTRLTVL.

This clone was seen at least ten times. The rearrangement links TRBV2 to TRBJ1-5, with 8 bases fitting TRBD1. The CDR3 contains 16 residues. The V gene end was trimmed by 3 bases and the J gene end by 6 bases; junction bases not matched to a gene: 10. Germline V gene data show CDR1 as SNHLY and CDR2 as FYNNEI. The CDR3 here is CASSDDGQGVSQPQHF. In DNA, the CDR3 is TGTGCCAGCAGTGACGATGGACAGGGAGTCAGTCAGCCCCAGCATTTT.

The chain couples TRBV4-1 to TRBJ2-3; 10 bases are a match to TRBD2. The CDR3 is made up of 18 amino acids. Trimming removed 4 bases from V and 2 bases from J; junction bases left unmatched: 12. CDR1 is MGHRA, CDR2 YSYEKL, per germline. CDR3 loop: CASSPNRASGGDTDTQYF. CDR3 nucleotides: TGCGCCAGCAGCCCGAACCGGGCTAGCGGGGGAGACACAGATACGCAGTATTTT.

The chain carries TRBV14 and TRBJ2-1; the D gene could be TRBD1 or TRBD2 (5 bases each). V was shortened by 0 bases and J by 0 bases, with 12 bases between the two germline ends. The germline gives CDR1 SGHDN, CDR2 FVKESK. There are 17 residues in the CDR3. CDR3 loop: CASSQDWDPLSYNEQFF. CDR3 sequence (DNA): TGTGCCAGCAGCCAAGATTGGGACCCCCTCTCCTACAATGAGCAGTTCTTC.

The V gene is TRBV29-1, the J gene TRBJ2-3; TRBD1 matches 11 bases. Germline assignment: CDR1 SQVTM and CDR2 ANQGSEA. This CDR3 spans 16 amino acids. With 5 bases clipped from V and 4 bases from J, the junction kept 11 bases outside the gene matches. CDR3 protein: CSVLRRTGGLSDTQYF. CDR3 nucleotide sequence: TGCAGCGTTTTGAGGAGGACAGGGGGCCTATCAGATACGCAGTATTTT.

This rearrangement joins TRBV7-2 to TRBJ2-3; TRBD2 agrees at 9 bases. The CDR3 runs 15 residues. The V segment lost 5 bases and the J segment 5 bases; nucleotides outside the gene matches: 8. From germline, CDR1 is SGHTA and CDR2 FQGNSA. In DNA, the CDR3 is TGTGCCAGCAGCCCCATGGCGGGAGGGGGAGATACGCAGTATTTT. Translated: CASSPMAGGGDTQYF.